This TCR beta chain was observed in a study of PD-1 blockade in classical Hodgkin lymphoma. Time point: newly diagnosed, previously untreated cHL patient sample. Profiled with immunoSEQ multiplex PCR; TCRdb holds only in-frame clones, not every one. This table holds 70,000 or so clones, nearly 95% found once. V lost 5 bases to trimming and J lost 2 bases; unmatched junction nucleotides: 8. There are 16 residues in the CDR3. CDR1 and CDR2 from the germline V gene are MDHEN and SYDVKM. The V call is TRBV28, the J call TRBJ1-4, with TRBD1 identical over 7 bases. This TCR derives from a human donor with classical Hodgkin lymphoma. What was sequenced was peripheral blood mononuclear cells (PBMCs). The CDR3 spells CASSTRYRGTNEKLFF. The CDR3 nucleotides read TGTGCCAGCAGTACCCGCTACAGGGGTACTAATGAAAAACTGTTTTTT.